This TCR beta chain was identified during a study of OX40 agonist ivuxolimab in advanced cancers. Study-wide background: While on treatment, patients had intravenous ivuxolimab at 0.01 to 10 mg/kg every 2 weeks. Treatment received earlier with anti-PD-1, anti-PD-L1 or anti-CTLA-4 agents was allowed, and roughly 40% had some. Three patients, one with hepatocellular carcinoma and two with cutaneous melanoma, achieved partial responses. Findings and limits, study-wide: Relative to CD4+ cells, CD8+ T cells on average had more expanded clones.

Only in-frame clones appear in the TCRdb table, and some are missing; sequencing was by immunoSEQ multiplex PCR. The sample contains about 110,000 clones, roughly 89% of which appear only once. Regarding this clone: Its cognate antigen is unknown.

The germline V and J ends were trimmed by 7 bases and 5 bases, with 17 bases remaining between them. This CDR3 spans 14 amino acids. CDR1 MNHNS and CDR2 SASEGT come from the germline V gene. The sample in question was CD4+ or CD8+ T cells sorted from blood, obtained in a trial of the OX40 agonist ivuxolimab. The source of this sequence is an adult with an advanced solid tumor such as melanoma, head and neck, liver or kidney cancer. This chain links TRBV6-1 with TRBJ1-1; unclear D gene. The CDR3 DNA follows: TGTGCCAGCATTCTGGGCAGCCTGGGGACTGAAGCTTTCTTT. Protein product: CASILGSLGTEAFF.